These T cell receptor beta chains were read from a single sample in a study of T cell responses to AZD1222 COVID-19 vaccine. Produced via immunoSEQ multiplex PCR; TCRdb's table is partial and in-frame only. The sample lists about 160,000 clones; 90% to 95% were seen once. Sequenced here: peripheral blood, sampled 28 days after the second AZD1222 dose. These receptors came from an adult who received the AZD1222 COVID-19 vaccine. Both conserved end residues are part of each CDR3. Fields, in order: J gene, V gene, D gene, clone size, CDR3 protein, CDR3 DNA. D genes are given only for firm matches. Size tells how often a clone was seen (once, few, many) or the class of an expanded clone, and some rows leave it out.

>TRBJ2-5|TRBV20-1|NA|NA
CSADGGETQYF
TGCAGTGCTGATGGGGGAGAGACCCAGTACTTC
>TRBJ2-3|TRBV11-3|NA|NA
CASSGRRRAATDTQYF
TGTGCCAGCAGCGGACGGAGGAGGGCCGCGACAGATACGCAGTATTTT
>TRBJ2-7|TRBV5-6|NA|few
CASSSGPGVRDHYEQYF
TGTGCCAGCAGCAGTGGCCCCGGGGTTAGAGACCACTACGAGCAGTACTTC
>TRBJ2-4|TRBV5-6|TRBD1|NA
CASSPDRDRRGIQYF
TGTGCCAGCAGCCCCGACCGGGACAGGCGGGGCATTCAGTACTTC
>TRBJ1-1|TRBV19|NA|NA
CASSIFLHTEAFF
TGTGCCAGTAGTATTTTCCTTCACACTGAAGCTTTCTTT
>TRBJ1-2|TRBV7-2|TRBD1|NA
CASSQTGGGYGYTF
TGTGCCAGCAGCCAAACAGGGGGGGGCTATGGCTACACCTTC
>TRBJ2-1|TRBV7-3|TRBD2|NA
CASSPIAGDRGEQFF
TGTGCCAGCAGCCCCATAGCGGGAGATAGAGGTGAGCAGTTCTTC
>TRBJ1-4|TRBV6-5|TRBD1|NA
CATSRDRVNEKLFF
TGTGCCACTTCCCGGGACAGGGTGAATGAAAAACTGTTTTTT
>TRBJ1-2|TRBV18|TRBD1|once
CASSPERKNRDRDYGYTF
TGTGCCAGCTCACCCGAAAGGAAGAACCGGGACAGAGACTATGGCTACACCTTC
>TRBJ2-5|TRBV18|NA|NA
CASSAKETQYF
TGTGCCAGCTCAGCAAAAGAGACCCAGTACTTC
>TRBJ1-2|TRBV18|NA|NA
CASSPQTGQSYGYTF
TGTGCCAGCTCACCCCAGACAGGACAATCCTATGGCTACACCTTC
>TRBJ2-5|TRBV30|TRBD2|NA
CAWSWLVAGGQETQYF
TGTGCCTGGAGTTGGCTAGTAGCGGGGGGCCAAGAGACCCAGTACTTC
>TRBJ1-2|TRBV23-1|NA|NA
CASSPRGGAGHGRHGYTF
TGCGCCAGCAGTCCCCGAGGAGGGGCAGGGCATGGGCGACATGGCTACACCTTC
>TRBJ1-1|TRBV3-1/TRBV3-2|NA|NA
CASSQGGAGKRAEAFF
TGTGCCAGCAGCCAAGGGGGGGCAGGGAAGAGGGCTGAAGCTTTCTTT
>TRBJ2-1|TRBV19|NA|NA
CASSIGTGNEQFF
TGTGCCAGTAGTATTGGGACTGGCAATGAGCAGTTCTTC
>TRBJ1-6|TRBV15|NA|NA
CATSRDQVDSPLHF
TGTGCCACCAGCAGAGATCAAGTGGATTCACCCCTCCACTTT
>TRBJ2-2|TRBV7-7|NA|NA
CASSPLRTGELFF
TGTGCTAGCAGCCCCTTGAGGACCGGGGAGCTGTTTTTT
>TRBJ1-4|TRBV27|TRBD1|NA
CASRGGDHYEKLFF
TGTGCCAGCAGAGGGGGCGACCACTATGAAAAACTGTTTTTT
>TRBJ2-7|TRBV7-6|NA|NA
CASSLAGPSSYEQYF
TGTGCCAGCAGCTTAGCGGGGCCTAGCTCCTACGAGCAGTACTTC
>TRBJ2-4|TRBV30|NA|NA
CACSIVDIQYF
TGTGCCTGCTCTATAGTGGACATTCAGTACTTC
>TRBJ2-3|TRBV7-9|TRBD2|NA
CASGTSGDTQYF
TGTGCCAGCGGCACTAGCGGGGATACGCAGTATTTT
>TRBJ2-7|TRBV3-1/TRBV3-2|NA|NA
CASSQDRKYEQYF
TGTGCCAGCAGCCAAGATCGGAAGTACGAGCAGTACTTC
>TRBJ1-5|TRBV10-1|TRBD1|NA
CASSARQGFDSNQPQHF
TGCGCCAGCAGTGCCCGACAGGGTTTTGATAGCAATCAGCCCCAGCATTTT
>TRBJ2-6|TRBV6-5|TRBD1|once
CASSRGGYGANVLTF
TGTGCCAGCAGTCGAGGGGGCTATGGGGCCAACGTCCTGACTTTC
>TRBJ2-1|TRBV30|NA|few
CAWSAGTPEGEQFF
TGTGCCTGGAGTGCCGGGACGCCTGAAGGTGAGCAGTTCTTC
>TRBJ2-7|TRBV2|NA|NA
CASSVEGGYEQYF
TGTGCCAGCAGTGTAGAGGGGGGCTACGAGCAGTACTTC
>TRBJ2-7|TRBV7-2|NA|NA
CASSDPGRGSYEQYF
TGTGCCAGCAGCGACCCGGGACGTGGCTCCTACGAGCAGTACTTC
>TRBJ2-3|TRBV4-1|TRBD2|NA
CASRYYSSGRTDTQYF
TGCGCCAGCAGGTACTATTCTAGCGGGAGAACAGATACGCAGTATTTT
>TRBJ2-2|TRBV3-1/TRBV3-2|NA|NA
CASSQRLIWGRAAGELFF
TGTGCCAGCAGCCAAAGACTGATTTGGGGGAGAGCCGCCGGGGAGCTGTTTTTT
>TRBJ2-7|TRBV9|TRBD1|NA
CASSQRGQAHEQYF
TGTGCCAGCAGCCAACGCGGACAGGCCCACGAGCAGTACTTC
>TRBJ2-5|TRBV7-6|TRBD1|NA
CASSFRGQGETQYF
TGTGCCAGCAGCTTCCGAGGACAGGGCGAGACCCAGTACTTC
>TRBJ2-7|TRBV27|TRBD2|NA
CASRQAGTRRYEQYF
TGTGCCAGCAGGCAAGCGGGGACCCGACGCTACGAGCAGTACTTC
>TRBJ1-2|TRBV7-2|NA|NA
CASSLVGGPNYGYTF
TGTGCCAGCAGCTTAGTTGGGGGCCCTAACTATGGCTACACCTTC
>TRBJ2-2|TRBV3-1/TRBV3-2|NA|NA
CASSQDLQRNTGELFF
TGTGCCAGCAGCCAAGATTTACAGAGGAACACCGGGGAGCTGTTTTTT
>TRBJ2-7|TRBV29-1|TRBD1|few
CSVTGTGRGEQYF
TGCAGCGTGACCGGGACAGGGCGGGGCGAGCAGTACTTC
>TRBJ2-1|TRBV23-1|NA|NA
CASTTIQFF
TGCGCCAGCACGACCATACAGTTCTTC
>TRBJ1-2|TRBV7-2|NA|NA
CASSPTRQNYGYTF
TGTGCCAGCAGCCCCACAAGACAGAACTATGGCTACACCTTC
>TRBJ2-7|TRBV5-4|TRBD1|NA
CASSLGGQGAHEQYF
TGTGCCAGCAGCTTGGGGGGACAGGGGGCCCACGAGCAGTACTTC
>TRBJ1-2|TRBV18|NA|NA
CASSPLGGSNYGYTF
TGTGCCAGCTCACCTCTGGGCGGATCTAACTATGGCTACACCTTC
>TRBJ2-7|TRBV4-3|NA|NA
CASSQGLGRNYEQYF
TGCGCCAGCAGCCAAGGCTTGGGGAGGAACTACGAGCAGTACTTC
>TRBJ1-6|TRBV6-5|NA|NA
CASSYSGINSPLHF
TGTGCCAGCAGTTACTCAGGGATTAATTCACCCCTCCACTTT
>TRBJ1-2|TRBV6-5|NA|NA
CASSYSRGYGYTF
TGTGCCAGCAGTTACTCACGGGGCTATGGCTACACCTTC
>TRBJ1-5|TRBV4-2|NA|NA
CASSQDRGFSNQPQHF
TGTGCCAGCAGCCAAGACCGGGGATTTAGCAATCAGCCCCAGCATTTT
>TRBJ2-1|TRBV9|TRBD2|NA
CASSVVSWTSGPHEQFF
TGTGCCAGCAGCGTAGTTTCTTGGACTAGCGGCCCCCATGAGCAGTTCTTC
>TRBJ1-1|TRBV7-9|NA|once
CASRLELDATAFF
TGTGCCAGCAGGCTAGAATTGGACGCGACAGCTTTCTTT
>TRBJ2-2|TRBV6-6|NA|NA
CASSPRRRQASTGELFF
TGTGCCAGCAGTCCCAGGAGGCGACAGGCCAGCACCGGGGAGCTGTTTTTT
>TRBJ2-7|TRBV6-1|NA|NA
CASSDSFTYEQYF
TGTGCCAGCAGTGATTCTTTTACCTACGAGCAGTACTTC
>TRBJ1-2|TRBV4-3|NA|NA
CASSPGENYGYTF
TGCGCCAGCAGCCCGGGGGAAAACTATGGCTACACCTTC
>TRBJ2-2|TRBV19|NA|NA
CASSRSGHVGELFF
TGTGCCAGTAGCCGATCGGGGCACGTGGGGGAGCTGTTTTTT
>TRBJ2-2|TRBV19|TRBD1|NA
CASSRETGITGELFF
TGTGCCAGTAGTAGGGAGACAGGGATCACCGGGGAGCTGTTTTTT
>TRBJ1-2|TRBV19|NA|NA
CASSIGTDRGDGYTF
TGTGCCAGTAGTATAGGAACAGACCGGGGGGATGGCTACACCTTC
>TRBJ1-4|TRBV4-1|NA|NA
CASSPQINEKLFF
TGCGCCAGCAGCCCCCAGATCAATGAAAAACTGTTTTTT
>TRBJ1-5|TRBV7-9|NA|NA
CASSLTGGNQPQHF
TGTGCCAGCAGCTTGACGGGGGGCAATCAGCCCCAGCATTTT
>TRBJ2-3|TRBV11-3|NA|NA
CASSLVGGTDTQYF
TGTGCCAGCAGCTTAGTAGGGGGCACAGATACGCAGTATTTT
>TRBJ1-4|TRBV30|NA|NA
CAWSVLGEKLFF
TGTGCCTGGAGTGTTCTTGGTGAAAAACTGTTTTTT
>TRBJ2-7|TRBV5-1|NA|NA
CASSLEGAGSYEQYF
TGCGCCAGCAGCTTGGAAGGGGCAGGCTCCTACGAGCAGTACTTC
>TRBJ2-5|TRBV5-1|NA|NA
CASSLTSDQIGTQYF
TGCGCCAGCAGCTTGACCTCGGACCAGATCGGGACCCAGTACTTC
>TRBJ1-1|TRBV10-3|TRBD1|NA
CAIGQLQGQMNTEAFF
TGTGCCATCGGCCAATTGCAGGGACAGATGAACACTGAAGCTTTCTTT
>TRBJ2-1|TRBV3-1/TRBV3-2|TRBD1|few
CASSQRGQGGEQFF
TGTGCCAGCAGCCAAAGGGGGCAGGGCGGTGAGCAGTTCTTC